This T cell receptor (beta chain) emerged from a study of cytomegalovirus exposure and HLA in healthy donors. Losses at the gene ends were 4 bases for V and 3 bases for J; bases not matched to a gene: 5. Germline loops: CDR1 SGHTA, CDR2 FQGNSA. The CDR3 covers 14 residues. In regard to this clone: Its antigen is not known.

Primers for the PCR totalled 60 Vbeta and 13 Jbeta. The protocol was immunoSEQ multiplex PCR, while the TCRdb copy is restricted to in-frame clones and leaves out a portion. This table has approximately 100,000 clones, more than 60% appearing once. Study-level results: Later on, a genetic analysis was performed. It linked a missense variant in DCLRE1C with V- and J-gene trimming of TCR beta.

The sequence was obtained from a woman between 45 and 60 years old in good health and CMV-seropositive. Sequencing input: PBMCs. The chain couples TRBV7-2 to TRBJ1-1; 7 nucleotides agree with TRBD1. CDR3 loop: CASSSFQGDTEAFF. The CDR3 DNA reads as TGTGCCAGCAGCTCGTTCCAGGGGGACACTGAAGCTTTCTTT.